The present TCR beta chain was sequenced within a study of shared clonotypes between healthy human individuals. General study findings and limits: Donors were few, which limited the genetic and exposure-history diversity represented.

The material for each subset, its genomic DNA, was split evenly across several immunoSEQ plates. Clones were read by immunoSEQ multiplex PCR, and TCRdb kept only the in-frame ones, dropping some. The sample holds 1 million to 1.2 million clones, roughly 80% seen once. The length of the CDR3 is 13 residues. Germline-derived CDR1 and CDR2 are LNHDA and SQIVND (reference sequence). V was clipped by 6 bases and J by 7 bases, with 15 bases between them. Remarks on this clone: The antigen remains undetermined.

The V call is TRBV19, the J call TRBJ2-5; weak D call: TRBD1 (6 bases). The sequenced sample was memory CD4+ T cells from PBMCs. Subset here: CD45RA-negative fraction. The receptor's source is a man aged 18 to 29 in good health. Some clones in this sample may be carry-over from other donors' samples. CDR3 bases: TGTGCCAGTAGGCAAGGACAGATCGGGACCCAGTACTTC. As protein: CASRQGQIGTQYF.